One and the same sample provided the 10 T cell receptor beta chains below, sequenced in a study of blood T cell repertoires in COVID-19 (dated by TCRdb to the early 2020s). Libraries were prepared through the immunoSEQ multiplex PCR assay. TCRdb re-hosts the immuneACCESS table, in-frame sequences only. Its copies lack some clones; in the studies checked, an unresolved V gene accounts for under half of them, and the cause for the rest is not known. Counted in this sample were about 140,000 clones; over 80% of them appeared once. The ten biggest clones cover less than 2.5% of the sample. Sequenced: peripheral blood. These receptors were collected from a man in his fifties with active COVID-19.

The chain couples TRBV28 to TRBJ2-7; TRBD1 agrees at 7 bases. The V and J ends lost 6 bases and 0 bases, in that order; junction bases with no gene match: 2. Germline V gene lookup returns CDR1 MDHEN and CDR2 SYDVKM. The CDR3 extends over 13 amino acids. The CDR3 sequence: CASRRTGSYEQYF. In DNA form, the CDR3 reads TGTGCCAGCAGGCGGACAGGCTCCTACGAGCAGTACTTC.

This chain uses TRBV19 with TRBJ2-1, with D possibly TRBD1 on 6 matching bases. In germline, CDR1 is LNHDA, CDR2 SQIVND (reference sequence). CDR3 length: 12 residues. Trimming left V 6 bases short and J 7 bases short, with 10 bases between. Here the CDR3 reads CASSRTVNEQFF. The CDR3 DNA reads TGTGCCAGTAGCAGGACAGTAAATGAGCAGTTCTTC.

The V call is TRBV30, the J call TRBJ1-2, with 12 bases that match TRBD1. The CDR3 covers 13 residues. Looked up from germline, CDR1 is GTSNPN and CDR2 is SVGIG (reference sequence). J gave up 8 bases and V 2 bases, and 3 bases lay outside the gene matches. In DNA, the CDR3 is TGTGCCTGGAGTCCCGGGACAGGGGGCGGCTACACCTTC. This sequence encodes CAWSPGTGGGYTF.

This chain connects TRBV6-5 to TRBJ2-1, with D maybe TRBD2 (6 bases). V lost 6 bases and J lost 10, with 22 bases in between. The CDR3 length is 15 residues. Germline assignment: CDR1 MNHEY and CDR2 SVGAGI. CDR3 sequence: CASRMYENGGGEQFF. The CDR3, as DNA: TGTGCCAGCAGGATGTACGAAAACGGGGGTGGGGAGCAGTTCTTC.

The chain employs TRBV2 and TRBJ1-5, with 7 positions matching TRBD1. Per germline, CDR1 SNHLY and CDR2 FYNNEI. The CDR3 has 15 amino acids. V dropped 4 bases and J dropped 2; count of bases not matched to a gene: 5. The CDR3, as DNA: TGTGCCAGCAGTGCCCAGGGGGATGGCAATCAGCCCCAGCATTTT. This sequence encodes CASSAQGDGNQPQHF. Full variable domain (outside the CDR3, taken from reference TRBV2 and TRBJ1-5): EPEVTQTPSHQVTQMGQEVILRCVPISNHLYFYWYRQILGQKVEFLVSFYNNEISEKSEIFDDQFSVERPDGSNFTLKIRSTKLEDSAMYFCASSAQGDGNQPQHFGDGTRLSIL.

The genes are TRBV5-4 and TRBJ2-1, with TRBD2 matching 7 bases. Germline lookup yields CDR1 SGHNT and CDR2 YYREEE (reference sequence). V was pared by 3 bases and J by 15 bases, with 9 bases of the junction left unmatched. The CDR3 consists of 12 residues. The CDR3 is CASSSLGGEWFF. DNA for the CDR3: TGTGCCAGCAGCTCCCTGGGAGGGGAGTGGTTCTTC.

This rearrangement joins TRBV12-3 or TRBV12-4 to TRBJ2-3; D may be TRBD1 (6 bases). This CDR3 has 12 amino acids. Trimming cost V 5 bases and J 8 bases, with 11 bases left between them. As DNA, the CDR3 is TGTGCCAGCAGTCCCAGAGGGGGTACGCAGTATTTT. Translation: CASSPRGGTQYF.

The chain is built from TRBV5-6 and TRBJ2-2; unclear D gene. V dropped 7 bases and J dropped 6 bases, with 7 bases sitting between them. The CDR3 extends over 11 amino acids. The germline gives CDR1 SGHDT, CDR2 YYEEEE. The CDR3 DNA is TGTGCCAGCCATCGGTCCGGGGAGCTGTTTTTT. Amino acid sequence: CASHRSGELFF.

This rearrangement joins TRBV28 to TRBJ1-2, with 8 bases that match TRBD1. Trimming took 3 bases from V and 8 from J; bases not matched to a gene: 11. This CDR3 contains 15 residues. Germline V lookup: CDR1 MDHEN, CDR2 SYDVKM. CDR3 region: CASSLADRGRGGYTF. The CDR3 bases are TGTGCCAGCAGTTTGGCCGACAGGGGCCGAGGGGGCTACACCTTC.

V usage is TRBV14 and J usage is TRBJ2-7; TRBD2 agrees at 10 bases. The V and J ends lost 1 base and 6 bases, in that order; junction bases with no gene match: 9. The CDR3 runs 16 residues. The germline V gene encodes CDR1 SGHDN and CDR2 FVKESK. In DNA form, the CDR3 reads TGTGCCAGCAGCCAAGGGCCTAGCGGGGGAGGCGGCGAGCAGTACTTC. It is translated as CASSQGPSGGGGEQYF.